These 8 T cell receptor beta chains share one sample of origin, sequenced in a study of post-analysis software for immune sequencing data. Built from TCR beta cDNA, the libraries had unique molecular identifiers in them. TCRdb called the PCR reads again in MiXCR, with one record for every CDR3 protein. The sample lists about 180,000 distinct CDR3 sequences; approximately 30% were seen once. General study findings and limits: Patients carried several TRBV segments more frequently than controls did, and TRBV5-6, TRBV5-1 and TRBV20-1 were among them.

No antigen has been identified for these receptors. The sample was blood. Receptors originate from a girl between 10 and 17 years old with multiple sclerosis.

This clonotype was seen a few times. The chain carries TRBV20-1 and TRBJ2-3, with 10 bases fitting TRBD2. The CDR3 covers 15 residues. V lost 0 bases to trimming and J lost 2 bases; unmatched junction nucleotides: 2. Germline values: CDR1 DFQATT, CDR2 SNEGSKA (reference sequence). For the CDR3, the DNA is TGCAGTGCTAGAGAGCTAGCGGGAGCCACAGATACGCAGTATTTT. Translating it yields CSARELAGATDTQYF.

This clonotype was observed a few times. This chain links TRBV5-6 with TRBJ2-3, with D unclear. Germline CDR1 reads SGHDT; CDR2 reads YYEEEE. Between the trimmed V and J ends, which lost 4 bases and 0 bases, there was a span of 9 bases. The CDR3 has 14 residues. In DNA, the CDR3 is TGTGCCAGCAGCCTAACCCAGAGCACAGATACGCAGTATTTT. The encoded protein is CASSLTQSTDTQYF.

CDR3 DNA sequence: TGCAGCGTTGAACCACCGGGACTAGCGGGAGACCAAGAGACCCAGTACTTC. Its translation: CSVEPPGLAGDQETQYF. The V call is TRBV29-1, the J call TRBJ2-5, with TRBD2 identical over 14 bases. The CDR3 totals 17 residues. CDR1 SQVTM and CDR2 ANQGSEA come from the germline V gene. Unmatched junction bases numbered 5, after V lost 2 bases and J lost 0 bases.

CDR3 sequence: CASSKIFNEQFF. The CDR3 DNA reads TGCGCCAGCAGCAAAATCTTCAATGAGCAGTTCTTC. This sequence joins TRBV4-1 and TRBJ2-1; D gene unclear. CDR1 is MGHRA and CDR2 is YSYEKL in the germline V gene. Trimming took off 5 bases at V and 6 bases at J, with 8 bases between the two ends. The CDR3 is made up of 12 amino acids.

The chain couples TRBV28 to TRBJ2-7; D may be TRBD2 (5 bases). This CDR3 region has 17 residues. With 1 base removed from V and 2 bases from J, the gap between germline ends came to 18 bases. Germline lookup yields CDR1 MDHEN and CDR2 SYDVKM. The CDR3 sequence is CASSLFSRASTTYEQYF. The CDR3 region has the DNA TGTGCCAGCAGTTTATTCTCAAGGGCTAGCACAACCTACGAGCAGTACTTC.

The V and J genes are TRBV12-3 or TRBV12-4 and TRBJ1-4; D might be TRBD1 (6 bases). V was clipped by 3 bases and J by 6 bases, with 14 bases between them. The CDR3 is 15 amino acids. This CDR3 is CASSLRQGKDEKLFF. CDR3 coding DNA: TGTGCCAGCAGTTTGAGGCAGGGGAAAGATGAAAAACTGTTTTTT.

V usage is TRBV12-3 or TRBV12-4 and J usage is TRBJ1-5; weak D call: TRBD1 (6 bases). This CDR3 spans 15 amino acids. The ends were cut back, 4 bases at V and 3 bases at J, with 13 bases in the middle. For the CDR3, the DNA is TGTGCCAGCAGTTCTATGGGACAAAACAATCAGCCCCAGCATTTT. As protein: CASSSMGQNNQPQHF.

With regard to this clonotype: Sequence at one end of the junction differs from germline and may be a read error. The chain is built from TRBV20-1 and TRBJ1-5; D is possibly TRBD1 (5 bases). The germline gives CDR1 DFQATT, CDR2 SNEGSKA (reference sequence). The CDR3 consists of 16 residues. Written as DNA, the CDR3 is TGCAGTGCTAGCGGACGGGGGTTACGCGAAAATCGGCCCCAGCATTTT. Its translation is CSASGRGLRENRPQHF.